The entry below gives a single TCR beta chain sequence along with its context. The data derive from a study of blood T cells in healthy people across ages. Through a sample-barcoded 5' primer and a J-beta primer mix, a second PCR was run for 7 to 11 cycles. TCRdb re-derived calls from the 5' RACE reads in MiXCR, one entry per CDR3 protein. Of around 710,000 distinct CDR3 sequences in the sample, around 40% were seen once. Per-sample PBMC isolation yielded at least 6 million cells. CDR1 and CDR2 from the germline V gene are ENHRY and SYGVKD. CDR3 size: 16 residues. The V gene lost 0 bases and the J gene lost 4 bases, with 14 bases spanning the gap.

The TCR sequence derives from a woman in her sixties or seventies in good health. The source material was blood. This chain uses TRBV10-3 with TRBJ2-3; a possible D gene is TRBD2 (5 bases). CDR3 bases: TGTGCCATCAGTGAGTCTTTTGGACTCACTTCAGATACGCAGTATTTT. This translates into CAISESFGLTSDTQYF.